Sequencing of this T cell receptor (beta chain) was carried out in a study of blood T cell repertoires in COVID-19. Study summary: COVID-19 samples collected from the United States, Italy and Spain covered acute and convalescent phases.

The data were produced by immunoSEQ multiplex PCR, yet TCRdb's version contains in-frame clones alone and is incomplete. The table lists some 120,000 clones, 88% of them singletons. Germline CDR1 reads SGHRS; CDR2 reads YFSETQ. V lost 0 bases to trimming and J lost 1 base, with 8 bases between them. The CDR3 extends over 15 amino acids. The chain links TRBV5-1 to TRBJ1-3; D is ambiguous. The source of this sequence is a human donor in a cohort sampled during active COVID-19. The sample consisted of peripheral blood. The CDR3: CASSLAFVSGNTIYF. CDR3 nucleotides: TGCGCCAGCAGCTTGGCCTTCGTTTCTGGAAACACCATATATTTT.